This T cell receptor (beta chain) was retrieved from a study of T cells in Graves' hyperthyroidism and ophthalmopathy. Amplified TCR beta CDR3 regions derived from RNA transcripts. The study used the HTBI primer set for a first-round RT-PCR of the TCR CDR3. TCRdb passed the multiplex PCR reads through MiXCR, listing each CDR3 protein once. Found here are some 510,000 distinct CDR3 sequences, about 43% of them singletons; the top ten hold 8.2%. CDR1 SEHNR and CDR2 FQNEAQ come from the germline V gene (reference sequence). V was trimmed by 1 base and J by 8 bases, leaving 18 bases between them. This CDR3 is 16 amino acids long.

The sequenced material came from peripheral blood or thyroid tissue (not recorded which). The J gene is TRBJ1-5, the V gene TRBV7-9, with a possible D match to TRBD1 (5 bases). This sequence was found in a young woman with Graves' hyperthyroidism. The CDR3 nucleotides are TGTGCCAGCAGCTTAGGGTGGGGTCGGGACTCTGAGCCCCAGCATTTT. Amino acids: CASSLGWGRDSEPQHF. Combining the CDR3 with reference TRBV7-9 and TRBJ1-5 gives the whole variable domain DTGVSQNPRHKITKRGQNVTFRCDPISEHNRLYWYRQTLGQGPEFLTYFQNEAQLEKSRLLSDRFSAERPKGSFSTLEIQRTEQGDSAMYLCASSLGWGRDSEPQHFGDGTRLSIL.